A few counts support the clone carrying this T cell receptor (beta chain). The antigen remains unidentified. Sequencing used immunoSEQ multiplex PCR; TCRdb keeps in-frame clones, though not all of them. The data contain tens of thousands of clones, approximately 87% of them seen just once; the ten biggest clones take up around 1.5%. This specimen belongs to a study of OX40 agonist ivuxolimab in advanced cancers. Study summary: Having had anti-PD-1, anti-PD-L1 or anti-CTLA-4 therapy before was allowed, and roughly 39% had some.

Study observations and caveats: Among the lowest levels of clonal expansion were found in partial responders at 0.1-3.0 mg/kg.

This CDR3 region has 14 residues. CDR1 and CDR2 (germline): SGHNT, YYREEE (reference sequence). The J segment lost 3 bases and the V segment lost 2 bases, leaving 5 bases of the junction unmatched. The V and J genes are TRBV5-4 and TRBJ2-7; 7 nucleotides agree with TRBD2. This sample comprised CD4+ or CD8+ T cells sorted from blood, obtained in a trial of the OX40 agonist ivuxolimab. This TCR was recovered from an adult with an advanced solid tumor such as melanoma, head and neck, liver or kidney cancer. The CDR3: CASSFGLADYEQYF. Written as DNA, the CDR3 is TGTGCCAGCAGCTTTGGCCTAGCGGACTACGAGCAGTACTTC.